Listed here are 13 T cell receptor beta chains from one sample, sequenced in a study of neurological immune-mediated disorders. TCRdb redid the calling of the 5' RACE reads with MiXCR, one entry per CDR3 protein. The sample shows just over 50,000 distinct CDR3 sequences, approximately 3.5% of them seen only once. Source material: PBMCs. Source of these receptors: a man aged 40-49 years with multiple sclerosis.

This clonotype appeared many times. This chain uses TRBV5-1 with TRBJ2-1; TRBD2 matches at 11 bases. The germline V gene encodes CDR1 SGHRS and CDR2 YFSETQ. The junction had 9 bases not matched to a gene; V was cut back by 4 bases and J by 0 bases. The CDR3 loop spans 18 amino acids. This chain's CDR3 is CASSALPSGGNSYNEQFF. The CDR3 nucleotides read TGCGCCAGCAGCGCCCTCCCTAGCGGGGGGAACTCCTACAATGAGCAGTTCTTC.

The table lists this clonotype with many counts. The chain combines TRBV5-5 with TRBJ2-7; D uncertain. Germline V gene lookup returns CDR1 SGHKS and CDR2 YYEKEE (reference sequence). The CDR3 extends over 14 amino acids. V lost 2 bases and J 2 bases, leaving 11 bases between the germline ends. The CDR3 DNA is TGTGCCAGCAGCTTACGGTCCTTCCCCTACGAGCAGTACTTC. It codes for CASSLRSFPYEQYF.

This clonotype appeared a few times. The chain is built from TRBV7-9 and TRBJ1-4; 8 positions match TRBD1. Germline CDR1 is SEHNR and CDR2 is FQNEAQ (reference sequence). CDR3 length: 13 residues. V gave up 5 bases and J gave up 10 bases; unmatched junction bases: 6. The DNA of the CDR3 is TGTGCCAGCAGCCTAGACGGGACAGGAAAACTGTTTTTT. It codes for CASSLDGTGKLFF.

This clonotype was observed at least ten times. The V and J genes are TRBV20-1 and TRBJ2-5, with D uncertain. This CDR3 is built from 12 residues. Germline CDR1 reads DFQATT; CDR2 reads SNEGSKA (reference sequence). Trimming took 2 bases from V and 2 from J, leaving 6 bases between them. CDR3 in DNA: TGCAGTGCTAGATTGGGGCAAGAGACCCAGTACTTC. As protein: CSARLGQETQYF.

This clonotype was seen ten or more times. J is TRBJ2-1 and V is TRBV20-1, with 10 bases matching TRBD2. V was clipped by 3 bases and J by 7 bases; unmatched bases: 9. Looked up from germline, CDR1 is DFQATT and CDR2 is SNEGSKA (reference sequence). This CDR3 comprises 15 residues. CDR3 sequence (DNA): TGCAGTGCTAGTCAGCGGGGGGGCAGTATGAATGAGCAGTTCTTC. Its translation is CSASQRGGSMNEQFF.

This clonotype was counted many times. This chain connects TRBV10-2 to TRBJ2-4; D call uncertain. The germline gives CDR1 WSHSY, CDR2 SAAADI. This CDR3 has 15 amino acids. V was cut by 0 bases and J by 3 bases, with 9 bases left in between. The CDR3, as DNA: TGCGCCAGCAGTGAGTCTCCTGGGGACAAAAACATTCAGTACTTC. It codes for CASSESPGDKNIQYF.

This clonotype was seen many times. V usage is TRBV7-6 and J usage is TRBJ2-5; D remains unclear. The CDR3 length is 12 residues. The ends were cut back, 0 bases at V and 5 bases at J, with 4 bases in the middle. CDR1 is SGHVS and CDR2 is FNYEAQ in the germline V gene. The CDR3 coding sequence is TGTGCCAGCAGCTTAGCCGGGGAGACCCAGTACTTC. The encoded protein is CASSLAGETQYF.

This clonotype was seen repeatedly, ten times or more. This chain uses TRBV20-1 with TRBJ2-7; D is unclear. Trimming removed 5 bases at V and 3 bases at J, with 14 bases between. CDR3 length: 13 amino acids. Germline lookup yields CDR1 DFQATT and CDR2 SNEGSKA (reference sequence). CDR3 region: CSALPTYSYEQYF. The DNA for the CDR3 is TGCAGTGCTCTCCCTACTTATAGCTACGAGCAGTACTTC.

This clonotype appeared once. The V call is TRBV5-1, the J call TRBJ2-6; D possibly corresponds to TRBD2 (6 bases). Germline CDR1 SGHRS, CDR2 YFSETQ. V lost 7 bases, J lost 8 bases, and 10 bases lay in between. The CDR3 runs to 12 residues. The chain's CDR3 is CASSGDTNVLTF. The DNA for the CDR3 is TGCGCCAGCTCGGGGGATACCAACGTCCTGACTTTC. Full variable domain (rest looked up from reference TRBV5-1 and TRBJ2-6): KAGVTQTPRYLIKTRGQQVTLSCSPISGHRSVSWYQQTPGQGLQFLFEYFSETQRNKGNFPGRFSGRQFSNSRSEMNVSTLELGDSALYLCASSGDTNVLTFGAGSRLTVL.

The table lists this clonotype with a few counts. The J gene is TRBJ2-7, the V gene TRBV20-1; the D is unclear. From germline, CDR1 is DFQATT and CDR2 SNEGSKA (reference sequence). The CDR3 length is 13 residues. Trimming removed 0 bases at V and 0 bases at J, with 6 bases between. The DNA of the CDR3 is TGCAGTGCTAGAGAGGTCAGCTCCTACGAGCAGTACTTC. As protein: CSAREVSSYEQYF.

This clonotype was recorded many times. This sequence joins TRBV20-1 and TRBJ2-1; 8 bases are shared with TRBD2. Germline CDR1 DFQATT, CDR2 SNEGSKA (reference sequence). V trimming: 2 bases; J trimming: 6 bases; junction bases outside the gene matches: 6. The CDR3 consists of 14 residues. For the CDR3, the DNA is TGCAGTGCTAGAAACGGGGGGGCCTCCAATGAGCAGTTCTTC. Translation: CSARNGGASNEQFF.

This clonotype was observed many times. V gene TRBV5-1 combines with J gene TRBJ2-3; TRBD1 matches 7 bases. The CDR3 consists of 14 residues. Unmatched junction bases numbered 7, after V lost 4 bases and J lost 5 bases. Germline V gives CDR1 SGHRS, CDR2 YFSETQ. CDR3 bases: TGCGCCAGCAGCAATCGACAGGGAGTAGATACGCAGTATTTT. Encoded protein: CASSNRQGVDTQYF.

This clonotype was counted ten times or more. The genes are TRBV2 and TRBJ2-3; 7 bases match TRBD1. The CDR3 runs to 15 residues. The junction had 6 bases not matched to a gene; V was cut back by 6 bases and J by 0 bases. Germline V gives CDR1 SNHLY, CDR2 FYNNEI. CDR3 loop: CASRLGQASTDTQYF. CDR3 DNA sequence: TGTGCCAGCAGACTAGGACAGGCTAGCACAGATACGCAGTATTTT.